The 27 T cell receptor beta chains in this list originate from one sample, sequenced in a study of shared clonotypes between healthy human individuals. The protocol was immunoSEQ multiplex PCR, while the TCRdb copy is restricted to in-frame clones and leaves out a portion. In the table there are about 2.3 million clones, 80% to 95% of which are singletons. Source material: naive CD4+ T cells from PBMCs. Indicated subset: CD45RA+ positively selected. All receptors come from a man younger than 30 in good health. Some clones in this sample may be carry-over from other donors' samples.

The chain employs TRBV5-1 and TRBJ2-7; TRBD1 matches at 8 bases. V lost 4 bases to trimming and J lost 7 bases; unmatched junction nucleotides: 4. The CDR3 consists of 12 residues. The germline V gene has CDR1 SGHRS and CDR2 YFSETQ. This chain's CDR3 is CASSQGAGEQYF. The CDR3 DNA follows: TGCGCCAGCAGCCAGGGGGCCGGGGAGCAGTACTTC.

This rearrangement joins TRBV5-1 to TRBJ2-1, with 10 bases lining up with TRBD2. The length of the CDR3 is 15 residues. The ends lost 0 bases at V and 8 bases at J; junction bases unmatched: 5. CDR1 and CDR2 from the germline V gene are SGHRS and YFSETQ. The CDR3 loop reads CASSLGGTSVHEQFF. The CDR3 coding sequence is TGCGCCAGCAGCTTGGGAGGGACTAGCGTCCATGAGCAGTTCTTC.

The chain is built from TRBV4-3 and TRBJ1-1, with 10 bases aligning to TRBD1. V lost 4 bases and J lost 0; bases outside the gene matches: 14. The CDR3 loop spans 19 amino acids. Germline-derived CDR1 and CDR2 are LGHNA and YSLEER. The CDR3 DNA follows: TGCGCCAGCAGCCCCAACCACATCGGGGACAGGGGATTGAACACTGAAGCTTTCTTT. Translated, it gives CASSPNHIGDRGLNTEAFF.

This sequence joins TRBV25-1 and TRBJ2-5, with D possibly TRBD1 on 5 matching bases. The CDR3 is made up of 14 amino acids. Germline V gene sequence: CDR1 MGHDK, CDR2 SYGVNS. V was clipped by 4 bases and J by 1 base, with 10 bases between them. The CDR3 loop reads CASSAARAQETQYF. CDR3 bases: TGTGCCAGCAGTGCGGCCAGGGCCCAAGAGACCCAGTACTTC.

The V and J genes are TRBV11-2 and TRBJ2-1, with D uncertain. The CDR3 runs 11 residues. Trimming took 6 bases from V and 9 from J, leaving 9 bases between them. Germline V gene sequence: CDR1 SGHAT, CDR2 FQNNGV. The CDR3 is CASRKLVEQFF. The CDR3 nucleotides are TGTGCCAGCAGGAAATTGGTTGAGCAGTTCTTC.

The V and J genes are TRBV7-9 and TRBJ2-7; 9 bases fit TRBD2. Germline loops: CDR1 SEHNR, CDR2 FQNEAQ (reference sequence). The V gene end was trimmed by 3 bases and the J gene end by 6 bases; junction bases not matched to a gene: 9. This CDR3 is built from 15 residues. The CDR3 sequence: CASSFGLAGAGEQYF. The CDR3 DNA is TGTGCCAGCAGCTTCGGGTTAGCGGGAGCGGGCGAGCAGTACTTC.

The chain combines TRBV2 with TRBJ2-7; 9 bases agree with TRBD1. The CDR3 consists of 15 residues. The trim removed 4 bases at V and 5 bases at J, leaving 9 bases unmatched. The germline gives CDR1 SNHLY, CDR2 FYNNEI. CDR3 residues: CASSATGGWSDEQYF. The CDR3 DNA follows: TGTGCCAGCAGTGCAACAGGGGGCTGGTCGGACGAGCAGTACTTC.

The chain recombines TRBV15 with TRBJ2-7, with 8 nucleotides matching TRBD2. Germline CDR1 reads LNHNV; CDR2 reads YYDKDF (reference sequence). After removal of 7 bases from V and 1 base from J, the junction contained 9 bases not matched to a gene. The CDR3 runs to 15 residues. This CDR3 is CATIRDIAGSYEQYF. The CDR3 bases are TGTGCCACCATCCGAGATATAGCGGGGTCCTACGAGCAGTACTTC. Using reference TRBV15 and TRBJ2-7 for the parts outside the CDR3, the full variable domain is DAMVIQNPRYQVTQFGKPVTLSCSQTLNHNVMYWYQQKSSQAPKLLFHYYDKDFNNEADTPDNFQSRRPNTSFCFLDIRSPGLGDTAMYLCATIRDIAGSYEQYFGPGTRLTVT.

The chain couples TRBV11-3 to TRBJ2-5, with unresolved D. The CDR3 covers 15 residues. Trimming shortened V by 5 bases and J by 1 base, and 14 bases separated the two germline ends. CDR1 and CDR2 (germline): SGHNT, YENEEA. CDR3 amino acids: CASSPRGGVQETQYF. CDR3 nucleotides: TGTGCCAGCAGCCCCCGAGGCGGAGTCCAAGAGACCCAGTACTTC. The full variable domain, rest sourced from reference TRBV11-3 and TRBJ2-5, is EAGVVQSPRYKIIEKKQPVAFWCNPISGHNTLYWYLQNLGQGPELLIRYENEEAVDDSQLPKDRFSAERLKGVDSTLKIQPAELGDSAVYLCASSPRGGVQETQYFGPGTRLLVL.

This clone has a single count. The V call is TRBV18, the J call TRBJ1-1; possible D gene TRBD1, 5 bases. Germline V gene sequence: CDR1 KGHSH, CDR2 LQKENI. V was trimmed by 4 bases and J by 0 bases, leaving 6 bases between them. The CDR3 has 13 amino acids. As DNA, the CDR3 is TGTGCCAGCTCACAGGACATGAACACTGAAGCTTTCTTT. It translates to CASSQDMNTEAFF.

Comments on this clone: Other DNA sequences in this sample translate to the same CDR3. This chain joins TRBV9 and TRBJ2-3; tentatively, D is TRBD2 (5 bases). V was pared by 0 bases and J by 6 bases, with 5 bases between. The germline V gene has CDR1 SGDLS and CDR2 YYNGEE. The CDR3 is 12 amino acids. The DNA of the CDR3 is TGTGCCAGCAGCGTAGGAGGGGATACGCAGTATTTT. Protein product: CASSVGGDTQYF.

The chain employs TRBV5-1 and TRBJ2-3; a weak D match, TRBD1 (8 bases). The CDR3 contains 15 residues. Germline CDR1 reads SGHRS; CDR2 reads YFSETQ. Trimming cost V 3 bases and J 4 bases, with 15 bases left between them. The CDR3 nucleotides read TGCGCCAGCAGCTACCGGACAGGGAGGGCAGATACGCAGTATTTT. Protein sequence: CASSYRTGRADTQYF.

V usage is TRBV27 and J usage is TRBJ2-7, with D perhaps being TRBD1 or TRBD2 (5 bases each). CDR3 length: 15 amino acids. Trimming removed 10 bases at V and 1 base at J, with 20 bases between. Germline CDR1 and CDR2: MNHEY and SMNVEV (reference sequence). The chain's CDR3 is CATRPQGTPSYEQYF. CDR3 DNA: TGTGCCACCCGCCCCCAAGGGACGCCTTCCTACGAGCAGTACTTC.

The chain employs TRBV11-1 and TRBJ2-2; 7 bases line up with TRBD2. The CDR3 length is 15 residues. Germline CDR1 SGHAT, CDR2 FQDESV (reference sequence). The trim removed 8 bases at V and 3 bases at J, leaving 9 bases unmatched. CDR3 DNA sequence: TGTGCCAGCCGCAATAGCGGGTCCCACACCGGGGAGCTGTTTTTT. This codes for CASRNSGSHTGELFF.

The chain joins TRBV18 to TRBJ2-1; D may be TRBD2 (6 bases). With 3 bases removed from V and 2 bases from J, the gap between germline ends came to 11 bases. The V gene's germline CDR1 is KGHSH and CDR2 LQKENI. CDR3 length equals 15 residues. CDR3 region: CASSPTRQAYNEQFF. In nucleotides, the CDR3 is TGTGCCAGCTCACCGACTAGACAAGCCTACAATGAGCAGTTCTTC.

The rearrangement uses TRBV5-5 and TRBJ1-4; 9 bases match TRBD1. V was pared by 2 bases and J by 8 bases, with 7 bases of the junction left unmatched. Germline CDR1 reads SGHKS; CDR2 reads YYEKEE (reference sequence). The CDR3 loop spans 15 amino acids. The CDR3 region is CASSFVTGGREKLFF. In DNA, the CDR3 is TGTGCCAGCAGCTTCGTTACAGGGGGCAGGGAAAAACTGTTTTTT.

On this clone: The sample contains more than one DNA sequence encoding this CDR3. The gene calls are TRBV2 and TRBJ1-1, with a possible D match to TRBD1 (5 bases). The CDR3 totals 13 residues. Trimming left V 8 bases short and J 1 base short, with 11 bases between. Germline values: CDR1 SNHLY, CDR2 FYNNEI. For the CDR3, the DNA is TGTGCCAGCTCGCTCCAGGGGAACACTGAAGCTTTCTTT. As protein: CASSLQGNTEAFF.

The rearrangement joins TRBV28 to TRBJ2-1, with D possibly TRBD2 on 6 matching bases. The germline V and J ends were trimmed by 6 bases and 9 bases, with 21 bases remaining between them. Germline V gene lookup returns CDR1 MDHEN and CDR2 SYDVKM. There are 15 residues in the CDR3. CDR3 sequence reads: CASRAPGSGLGEQFF. CDR3 coding DNA: TGTGCCAGCAGGGCACCGGGCTCGGGACTTGGTGAGCAGTTCTTC.

In nucleotides, the CDR3 is TGTGCCAGCAGCTTTGCAGGGTCCGGGCAGTACTTC. Amino acids: CASSFAGSGQYF. The chain is built from TRBV11-3 and TRBJ2-7; D may be TRBD1 (5 bases). Germline CDR1 is SGHNT and CDR2 is YENEEA. The CDR3 sequence is 12 residues long. Trimming took off 3 bases at V and 9 bases at J, with 12 bases between the two ends.

The table lists this clone with a count of one. The V call is TRBV4-2, the J call TRBJ1-3; D is undetermined. Germline loops: CDR1 LGHNA, CDR2 YNFKEQ. This CDR3 spans 14 amino acids. The V and J ends lost 6 bases and 0 bases respectively, with 9 bases between them. CDR3: CASSTDASGNTIYF. CDR3 bases: TGTGCCAGCAGTACGGATGCCTCTGGAAACACCATATATTTT.

Notes on this clone: This sample also contains other DNA sequences that code for the same CDR3. The chain links TRBV5-1 to TRBJ1-4, with 9 bases matching TRBD1. Germline V gene lookup returns CDR1 SGHRS and CDR2 YFSETQ. The CDR3 loop spans 15 amino acids. Trimming at V came to 4 bases and at J to 4 bases, leaving 5 bases not matched to a gene. As DNA, the CDR3 is TGCGCCAGCAGCACCACGGGACAGGGTAATGAAAAACTGTTTTTT. Translating gives CASSTTGQGNEKLFF.

The chain is built from TRBV6-5 and TRBJ1-4; D is unresolved. Per germline, CDR1 MNHEY and CDR2 SVGAGI. The CDR3 is 15 amino acids. Trimming shortened V by 0 bases and J by 7 bases, and 12 bases separated the two germline ends. The CDR3 reads CASSYSGRVAEKLFF. CDR3 DNA sequence: TGTGCCAGCAGTTACTCAGGGAGGGTGGCTGAAAAACTGTTTTTT.

This sequence joins TRBV5-6 and TRBJ2-5; 8 positions match TRBD1. J gave up 5 bases and V 1 base, and 10 bases lay outside the gene matches. The V gene's germline CDR1 is SGHDT and CDR2 YYEEEE. The CDR3 contains 16 residues. CDR3 sequence (DNA): TGTGCCAGCAGCTTGTGGCAGGGGGCCAAGTCGGAGACCCAGTACTTC. Protein sequence: CASSLWQGAKSETQYF.

This clone was observed a single time. The chain employs TRBV5-4 and TRBJ2-7; D remains unclear. The CDR3 is 16 residues long. Trimming shortened V by 0 bases and J by 0 bases, and 13 bases separated the two germline ends. Germline-derived CDR1 and CDR2 are SGHNT and YYREEE (reference sequence). CDR3 in amino acids: CASSLVTTKFSYEQYF. The CDR3 DNA reads TGTGCCAGCAGCTTGGTTACTACGAAATTCTCCTACGAGCAGTACTTC.

J is TRBJ2-7 and V is TRBV11-2; 7 bases align to TRBD2. Germline values: CDR1 SGHAT, CDR2 FQNNGV. CDR3 length: 14 amino acids. J gave up 6 bases and V 1 base, and 6 bases lay outside the gene matches. CDR3 in amino acids: CASSLGGSVGEQYF. CDR3 nucleotides: TGTGCCAGCAGCTTAGGCGGGAGCGTTGGCGAGCAGTACTTC. Full variable domain (rest looked up from reference TRBV11-2 and TRBJ2-7): EAGVAQSPRYKIIEKRQSVAFWCNPISGHATLYWYQQILGQGPKLLIQFQNNGVVDDSQLPKDRFSAERLKGVDSTLKIQPAKLEDSAVYLCASSLGGSVGEQYFGPGTRLTVT.

Only one count was recorded for this clone. The chain employs TRBV14 and TRBJ2-5; D ambiguous. Trimming removed 2 bases from V and 4 bases from J, with 2 bases in between. Per the germline V gene, CDR1 is SGHDN and CDR2 is FVKESK. The CDR3 covers 11 residues. The CDR3 nucleotides are TGTGCCAGCAGCCAACGAGAGACCCAGTACTTC. Its translation is CASSQRETQYF.

The chain recombines TRBV5-1 with TRBJ2-5, with 10 bases lining up with TRBD2. The CDR3 runs to 17 residues. Germline V lookup: CDR1 SGHRS, CDR2 YFSETQ. With V trimmed by 4 bases and J by 4 bases, 13 bases remained unmatched. The chain's CDR3 is CASSPTTSGYGGETQYF. CDR3 DNA sequence: TGCGCCAGCAGCCCCACGACTAGCGGGTATGGGGGAGAGACCCAGTACTTC.